This is a list of T cell receptor beta chains from one sample in a study of radiation and T cells in renal cell carcinoma. Produced via immunoSEQ multiplex PCR; TCRdb's table is partial and in-frame only. The profile shows approximately 110,000 clones, 80% to 85% of them singletons. The sample here was blood, taken from a patient whose treatment included radiotherapy and nephrectomy. These TCRs come from a woman in her sixties or seventies with renal cell carcinoma. The CDR3 runs from the conserved cysteine through the conserved F or W. A D gene is named only where the DNA matches it firmly. The listing skips clone size in some rows; elsewhere it reads once, few, many or a size class.

clone_size j_call v_call d_call cdr3_aa cdr3_nt
- TRBJ2-1 TRBV4-1 - CASSQGRASGYNEQFF TGCGCCAGCAGCCAAGGAAGAGCGTCGGGATACAATGAGCAGTTCTTC
- TRBJ1-2 TRBV27 - CASSLKGSNYGYTF TGTGCCAGCAGTTTAAAGGGGTCTAACTATGGCTACACCTTC
- TRBJ1-2 TRBV11-1 TRBD1 CASGRTGAPLDGYTF TGTGCCAGCGGACGGACAGGGGCCCCCTTGGATGGCTACACCTTC
- TRBJ2-1 TRBV10-3 TRBD2 CAISDPGTSGEQFF TGTGCCATCAGTGACCCCGGGACTAGCGGTGAGCAGTTCTTC
few TRBJ2-7 TRBV7-9 - CASAPQSSYEQYF TGTGCCAGCGCACCACAGAGCTCCTACGAGCAGTACTTC
- TRBJ2-5 TRBV15 - CATREDIGETQYF TGTGCCACCAGAGAGGACATAGGAGAGACCCAGTACTTC
few TRBJ1-2 TRBV7-3 - CASSPVGGDFNYGYTF TGTGCCAGCAGCCCCGTGGGGGGCGACTTTAACTATGGCTACACCTTC
- TRBJ1-5 TRBV19 - CASSIGTFNQPQHF TGTGCCAGTAGTATAGGTACCTTCAATCAGCCCCAGCATTTT
- TRBJ1-5 TRBV9 - CASSPGQRDQPQHF TGTGCCAGCAGCCCGGGTCAAAGGGATCAGCCCCAGCATTTT
- TRBJ2-4 TRBV2 - CASSERQGGSIQYF TGTGCCAGCAGTGAACGGCAGGGGGGGAGCATTCAGTACTTC
medium-sized TRBJ1-5 TRBV27 - CASRPGTSNQPQHF TGTGCCAGCCGACCGGGGACCAGCAATCAGCCCCAGCATTTT
- TRBJ1-2 TRBV5-1 - CASSYAAGTNYGYTF TGCGCCAGCAGCTACGCGGCAGGCACTAACTATGGCTACACCTTC
- TRBJ2-2 TRBV10-2 TRBD2 CASSERLAGVLKTGELFF TGCGCCAGCAGTGAACGACTAGCGGGAGTACTGAAGACCGGGGAGCTGTTTTTT
- TRBJ2-5 TRBV23-1 TRBD2 CASSQSTIGTSRRETQYF TGCGCCAGCAGTCAATCGACGATAGGGACTAGTCGGAGGGAGACCCAGTACTTC
- TRBJ1-1 TRBV4-3 - CASSQGWAILNTEAFF TGCGCCAGCAGCCAAGGATGGGCCATACTGAACACTGAAGCTTTCTTT